This T cell receptor (beta chain) comes out of a study of blood T cells in healthy people across ages. Combining a sample-barcoded 5' primer with a J-beta primer mix, a second PCR ran for roughly 7 to 11 cycles. Each CDR3 protein is one row after TCRdb ran MiXCR on the 5' RACE reads. The sample lists 1.2 million to 1.5 million distinct CDR3 sequences, around 42% occurring once. This CDR3 has 14 residues. Trimming removed 4 bases from V and 9 bases from J; junction bases left unmatched: 8. CDR1 is SGHRS and CDR2 is YFSETQ in the germline V gene. Every sample gave at least 5.5 micrograms of total RNA when it was extracted.

This receptor was identified in a woman aged 18 to 35 in good health. The source material was blood. V gene TRBV5-1 combines with J gene TRBJ2-1; 9 bases align to TRBD2. CDR3 region: CASSGGLASREQFF. Here the CDR3 DNA reads TGCGCCAGCAGCGGGGGACTAGCAAGCCGTGAGCAGTTCTTC.